This entry is about one TCR beta chain. Its specificity is not known. V lost 4 bases, J lost 7 bases, and 20 bases lay in between. Looked up from germline, CDR1 is SGHRS and CDR2 is YFSETQ. The CDR3 spans 15 residues. The data derive from a study of OX40 agonist ivuxolimab in advanced cancers. Assay: immunoSEQ multiplex PCR; the TCRdb copy retains only in-frame clones and omits some. The top ten clones hold approximately 3% of a sample with tens of thousands of clones, around 82% of them seen once. Study results and caveats: Fewer expanded clones were found on average in CD4+ than in CD8+ T cells. In the expanded peripheral T cells, antigen specificity was never determined. Clonal expansion from baseline to week 6 occurred in both CD4+ and CD8+ T cells.

Sequencing was performed on CD4+ or CD8+ T cells sorted from blood, taken in a trial of the OX40 agonist ivuxolimab. The rearrangement joins TRBV5-1 to TRBJ1-1, with D perhaps TRBD1 (5 bases). The source of this sequence is an adult with an advanced solid tumor such as melanoma, head and neck, liver or kidney cancer. CDR3 sequence: CASSVAPGRSFEAFF. The CDR3 DNA reads TGCGCCAGCAGCGTGGCTCCGGGACGCTCCTTTGAAGCTTTCTTT.